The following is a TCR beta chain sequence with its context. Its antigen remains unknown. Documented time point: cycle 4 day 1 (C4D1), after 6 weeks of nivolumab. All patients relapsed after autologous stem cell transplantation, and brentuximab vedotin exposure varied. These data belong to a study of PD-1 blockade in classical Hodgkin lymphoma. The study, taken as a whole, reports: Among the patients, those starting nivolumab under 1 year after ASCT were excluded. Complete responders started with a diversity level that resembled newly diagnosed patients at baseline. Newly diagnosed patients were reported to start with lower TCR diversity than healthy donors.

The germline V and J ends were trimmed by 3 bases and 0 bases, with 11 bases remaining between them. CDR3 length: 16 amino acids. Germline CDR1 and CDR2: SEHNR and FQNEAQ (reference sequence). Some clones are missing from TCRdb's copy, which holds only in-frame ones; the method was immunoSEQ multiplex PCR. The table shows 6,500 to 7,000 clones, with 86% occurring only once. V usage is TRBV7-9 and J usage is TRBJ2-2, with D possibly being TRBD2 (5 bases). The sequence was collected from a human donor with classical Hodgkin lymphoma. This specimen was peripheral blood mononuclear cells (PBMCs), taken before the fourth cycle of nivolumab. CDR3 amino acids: CASSFRGKSNTGELFF. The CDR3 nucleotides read TGTGCCAGCAGCTTCCGAGGGAAGTCGAACACCGGGGAGCTGTTTTTT.